This TCR beta chain was recorded in a study of regulatory T cells in long-lasting Graves disease. This sample's time point: persistent/refractory GD, antithyroid drugs over 5 years with positive TRAb. Scientists built the TCR library using RNA that was extracted from PBMCs. Graves' disease was diagnosed by American Thyroid Association guidelines. Construction of the TCR beta libraries employed iRepertoire HTBI primers in conjunction with Arm-PCR of CDR3 regions. In TCRdb, the multiplex PCR reads were re-called with MiXCR into one record per CDR3 protein. The profile shows some 370,000 distinct CDR3 sequences, roughly 24% of them singletons. Study results and caveats: The analysis examined peripheral blood only and excluded thyroid tissue. New patients shared 1,000 or so public clonotypes, and persistent patients shared more, with approximately 2,600.

CDR1 and CDR2 (germline): LGHNT, FRNRAP. V gave up 1 base and J gave up 5 bases, with 15 bases separating them. This CDR3 is built from 16 residues. This clonotype has only one observation. Its antigen is currently unknown. This chain connects TRBV12-5 to TRBJ2-1; possible D gene TRBD1, 5 bases. This sequence originates from a woman in her thirties or forties with Graves disease. Material: peripheral blood mononuclear cells (PBMCs), obtained when the disease was refractory, from a patient treated with antithyroid drugs. The CDR3 spells CASGLALGAANNEQFF. CDR3 sequence (DNA): TGTGCTAGTGGTTTGGCATTAGGGGCTGCAAACAATGAGCAGTTCTTC. Complete variable domain (other parts from reference TRBV12-5 and TRBJ2-1): DARVTQTPRHKVTEMGQEVTMRCQPILGHNTVFWYRQTMMQGLELLAYFRNRAPLDDSGMPKDRFSAEMPDATLATLKIQPSEPRDSAVYFCASGLALGAANNEQFFGPGTRLTVL.